This T cell receptor (beta chain) was captured by sequencing in a study of cytomegalovirus exposure and HLA in healthy donors. Study-wide background: Approximately 180 million T cells yielded around 100 million unique TCR beta sequences, as an earlier analysis found.

Primers for the PCR totalled 60 Vbeta and 13 Jbeta. Here immunoSEQ multiplex PCR was the method, and the copy in TCRdb shows in-frame clones only, minus some. The sample records about 130,000 clones, roughly 80% being singletons. CDR1 is MNHEY and CDR2 is SMNVEV in the germline V gene (reference sequence). V was clipped by 5 bases and J by 0 bases; unmatched bases: 6. The CDR3 has 16 residues. V gene TRBV27 combines with J gene TRBJ2-7, with TRBD1 matching 11 bases. The TCR originated in a man aged 45-60 years in good health and CMV-seronegative. Sequencing input: PBMCs. CDR3 amino acids: CASSPAGTGGSYEQYF. The CDR3 DNA follows: TGTGCCAGCAGTCCAGCCGGGACAGGGGGCTCCTACGAGCAGTACTTC.